This passage covers 13 T cell receptor beta chains from one sample sequenced in a study of cytomegalovirus exposure and HLA in healthy donors. The repertoire was sequenced with immunoSEQ multiplex PCR; TCRdb's copy has only in-frame clones and lacks some. The sample includes 90,000 to 130,000 clones, approximately 85% seen only once; the top ten take about 2.9%. Sequenced material: PBMCs. Receptor source: a woman aged 18-29 years in good health and CMV-seronegative.

This rearrangement joins TRBV27 to TRBJ1-1; unclear D gene. This CDR3 comprises 14 residues. Germline V gene lookup returns CDR1 MNHEY and CDR2 SMNVEV (reference sequence). Trimming pared 6 bases from V and 2 bases from J, leaving 13 bases between. CDR3 protein: CASSLSNTNTEAFF. DNA for the CDR3: TGTGCCAGCAGCCTGTCGAACACCAACACTGAAGCTTTCTTT.

The chain carries TRBV5-6 and TRBJ1-6; D is uncertain. The CDR3 extends over 14 amino acids. V lost 4 bases and J 7 bases, leaving 12 bases between the germline ends. From germline, CDR1 is SGHDT and CDR2 YYEEEE. The CDR3 loop is CASSDRGPNSPLHF. The CDR3 DNA is TGTGCCAGCAGCGACCGGGGTCCAAATTCACCCCTCCACTTT. Looking up the rest from reference TRBV5-6 and TRBJ1-6 gives the full variable domain: DAGVTQSPTHLIKTRGQQVTLRCSPKSGHDTVSWYQQALGQGPQFIFQYYEEEERQRGNFPDRFSGHQFPNYSSELNVNALLLGDSALYLCASSDRGPNSPLHFGNGTRLTVT.

The CDR3 bases are TGCGCCAGCAGCTGGACAGGGGGCGCGGATGAGCAGTTCTTC. Residues: CASSWTGGADEQFF. The J gene is TRBJ2-1, the V gene TRBV5-1; TRBD1 aligns across 11 bases. Trimming removed 3 bases from V and 8 bases from J; junction bases left unmatched: 4. The germline gives CDR1 SGHRS, CDR2 YFSETQ. This CDR3 contains 14 residues.

The chain joins TRBV27 to TRBJ2-1; maybe TRBD2 (7 bases). The germline V gene encodes CDR1 MNHEY and CDR2 SMNVEV (reference sequence). Trimming stripped 6 bases from V and 14 bases from J, with 20 bases between. The CDR3 runs 13 residues. The CDR3 DNA sequence: TGTGCCAGCAGCATTACAAAAACAGGGAGGGAGTTCTTC. Translating gives CASSITKTGREFF.

The CDR3 sequence: CASSPTGTGNTIYF. CDR3 nucleotides: TGTGCCAGCAGCCCGACAGGGACCGGAAACACCATATATTTT. The chain links TRBV14 to TRBJ1-3; 7 nucleotides align to TRBD1. J was trimmed by 4 bases and V by 4 bases; bases with no gene match: 4. Germline CDR1 SGHDN, CDR2 FVKESK. The CDR3 consists of 14 residues.

The rearrangement uses TRBV18 and TRBJ2-7; 15 bases map to TRBD2. Looked up from germline, CDR1 is KGHSH and CDR2 is LQKENI. The V gene end was trimmed by 4 bases and the J gene end by 0 bases; junction bases not matched to a gene: 4. This CDR3 is built from 17 residues. The CDR3 protein is CASSRTSGGASSYEQYF. CDR3 sequence (DNA): TGTGCCAGCTCACGGACTAGCGGGGGGGCCAGCTCCTACGAGCAGTACTTC.

The genes are TRBV7-8 and TRBJ2-6; a weak D match, TRBD1 (5 bases). The CDR3 is 14 amino acids. The germline V and J ends were trimmed by 3 bases and 9 bases, with 12 bases remaining between them. Per germline, CDR1 SGHVS and CDR2 FQNEAQ. The CDR3 sequence: CASSLQGGVNVLTF. The CDR3, as DNA: TGTGCCAGCAGCTTGCAGGGTGGTGTCAACGTCCTGACTTTC.

The genes are TRBV11-2 and TRBJ1-1; TRBD1 matches at 7 bases. Per the germline V gene, CDR1 is SGHAT and CDR2 is FQNNGV. The CDR3 length is 15 residues. After removal of 6 bases from V and 1 base from J, the junction contained 8 bases not matched to a gene. The CDR3 is CASRATRGPNTEAFF. The CDR3 bases are TGTGCCAGCAGAGCAACTAGGGGGCCGAACACTGAAGCTTTCTTT.

The chain joins TRBV25-1 to TRBJ2-5; tentative D call: TRBD2 (5 bases). The V end was cut by 3 bases, the J end by 7 bases, with 12 bases between. The germline V gene encodes CDR1 MGHDK and CDR2 SYGVNS. The CDR3 runs to 13 residues. The CDR3 region has the DNA TGTGCCAGCAGTGAGTTGGGTGGAGGGACCCAGTACTTC. This encodes CASSELGGGTQYF.

The chain employs TRBV7-3 and TRBJ2-2, with D tentatively TRBD1 (6 bases). Trimming removed 4 bases from V and 2 bases from J, with 14 bases in between. Germline CDR1 and CDR2: SGHTA and FQGTGA. This CDR3 is built from 16 residues. The CDR3 region is CASSSVGTYNTGELFF. CDR3 coding DNA: TGTGCCAGCAGCTCCGTGGGGACATATAACACCGGGGAGCTGTTTTTT.

The rearrangement links TRBV5-8 to TRBJ2-7, with a tentative D call TRBD1 (5 bases). Per the germline V gene, CDR1 is SGHTS and CDR2 is YDEGEE. V gave up 2 bases and J gave up 6 bases, with 12 bases separating them. The CDR3 extends over 13 amino acids. The CDR3 nucleotides are TGTGCCAGCAGCTTTAGTCAGGGCCCCGAGCAGTACTTC. It translates to CASSFSQGPEQYF. Filled out from reference TRBV5-8 and TRBJ2-7, the complete variable domain reads EAGVTQSPTHLIKTRGQQATLRCSPISGHTSVYWYQQALGLGLQFLLWYDEGEERNRGNFPPRFSGRQFPNYSSELNVNALELEDSALYLCASSFSQGPEQYFGPGTRLTVT.

As DNA, the CDR3 is TGTGCCAGCAGCTTAGACACTGATCAGCCCCAGCATTTT. It encodes CASSLDTDQPQHF. V is TRBV5-5 and J is TRBJ1-5, with D hard to call. V lost 2 bases and J lost 5, with 8 bases in between. The germline gives CDR1 SGHKS, CDR2 YYEKEE (reference sequence). The CDR3 sequence is 13 residues long.

The gene calls are TRBV7-6 and TRBJ1-2; perhaps TRBD1 as D (6 bases). The ends were cut back, 2 bases at V and 5 bases at J, with 15 bases in the middle. This CDR3 region has 15 residues. Germline values: CDR1 SGHVS, CDR2 FNYEAQ. The CDR3 region is CASSLSAGAVYGYTF. The CDR3 DNA follows: TGTGCCAGCAGCTTATCGGCAGGGGCAGTTTATGGCTACACCTTC.